This T cell receptor beta chain stems from a study of T-cell reconstitution after alpha-beta-depleted transplantation in children. This clonotype was seen at least ten times. The V gene's germline CDR1 is SQVTM and CDR2 ANQGSEA. The CDR3 has 14 amino acids. Trimming cost V 6 bases and J 5 bases; bases outside gene matches: 6. Construction of the TCRbeta library involved unique molecular identifiers. MiXCR was run by TCRdb on the PCR reads, yielding one entry per CDR3 protein. The profile covers 200,000 to 250,000 distinct CDR3 sequences, with around 13% appearing a single time and roughly 2.8% taken by the ten largest.

The source material was PBMCs from the stem cell graft donor, sampled from the stem cell graft. The V call is TRBV29-1, the J call TRBJ2-1; 11 bases map to TRBD2. The receptor comes from a human donor who donated a stem cell graft to a child with acute lymphoblastic leukemia. The CDR3 loop reads CSVGLAGLDNEQFF. In DNA form, the CDR3 reads TGCAGCGTAGGACTAGCGGGTTTAGACAATGAGCAGTTCTTC.